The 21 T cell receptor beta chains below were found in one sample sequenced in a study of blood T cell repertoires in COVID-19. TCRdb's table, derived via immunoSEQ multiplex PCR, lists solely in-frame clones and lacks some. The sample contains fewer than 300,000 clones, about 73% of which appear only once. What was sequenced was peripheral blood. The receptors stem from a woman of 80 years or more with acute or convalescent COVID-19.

CDR3 bases: TGTGCCAGCAGTTACGCAGGGGGGACCTCTGGAAACACCATATATTTT. As protein: CASSYAGGTSGNTIYF. The gene calls are TRBV6-6 and TRBJ1-3; 7 positions match TRBD1. Germline V lookup: CDR1 MNHNY, CDR2 SVGAGI (reference sequence). The junction had 4 bases not matched to a gene; V was cut back by 2 bases and J by 0 bases. This CDR3 spans 16 amino acids.

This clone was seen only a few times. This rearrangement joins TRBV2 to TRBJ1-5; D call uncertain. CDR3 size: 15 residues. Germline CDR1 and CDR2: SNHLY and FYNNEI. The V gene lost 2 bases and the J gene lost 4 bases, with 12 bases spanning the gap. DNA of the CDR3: TGTGCCAGCAGTGAAAGAGAGGGCGGGAATCAGCCCCAGCATTTT. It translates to CASSEREGGNQPQHF.

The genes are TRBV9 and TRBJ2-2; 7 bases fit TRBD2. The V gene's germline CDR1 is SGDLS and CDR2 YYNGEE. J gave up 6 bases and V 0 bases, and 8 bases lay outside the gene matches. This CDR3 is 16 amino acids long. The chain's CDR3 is CASSVDSGVGPGELFF. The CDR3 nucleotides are TGTGCCAGCAGCGTAGACAGCGGGGTGGGACCCGGGGAGCTGTTTTTT. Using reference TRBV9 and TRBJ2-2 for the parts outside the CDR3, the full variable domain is DSGVTQTPKHLITATGQRVTLRCSPRSGDLSVYWYQQSLDQGLQFLIQYYNGEERAKGNILERFSAQQFPDLHSELNLSSLELGDSALYFCASSVDSGVGPGELFFGEGSRLTVL.

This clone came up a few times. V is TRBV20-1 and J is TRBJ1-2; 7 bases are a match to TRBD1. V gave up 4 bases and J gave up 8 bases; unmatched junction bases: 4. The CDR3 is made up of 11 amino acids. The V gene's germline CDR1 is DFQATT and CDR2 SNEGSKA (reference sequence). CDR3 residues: CSAKGAGGYTF. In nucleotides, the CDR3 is TGCAGTGCTAAGGGGGCAGGCGGCTACACCTTC.

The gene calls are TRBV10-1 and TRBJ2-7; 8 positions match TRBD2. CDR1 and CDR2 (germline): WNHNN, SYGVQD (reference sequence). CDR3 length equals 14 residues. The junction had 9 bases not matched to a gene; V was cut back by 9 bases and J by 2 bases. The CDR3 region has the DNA TGCGCCAGTCAACCTTCGGGAGGGCCCTACGAGCAGTACTTC. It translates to CASQPSGGPYEQYF.

The CDR3 DNA follows: TGTGCCAGCAGCTCGAGCTCCTACGAGCAGTACTTC. Its translation is CASSSSSYEQYF. The chain is built from TRBV2 and TRBJ2-7; no definite D call. The CDR3 runs 12 residues. The germline gives CDR1 SNHLY, CDR2 FYNNEI. V lost 6 bases, J lost 0 bases, and 6 bases lay in between.

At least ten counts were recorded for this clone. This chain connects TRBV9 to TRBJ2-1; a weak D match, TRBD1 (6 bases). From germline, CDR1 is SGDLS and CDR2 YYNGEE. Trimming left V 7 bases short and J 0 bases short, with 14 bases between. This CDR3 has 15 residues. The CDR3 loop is CASLQGTTSYNEQFF. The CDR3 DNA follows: TGTGCCAGCTTGCAAGGGACAACCTCCTACAATGAGCAGTTCTTC.

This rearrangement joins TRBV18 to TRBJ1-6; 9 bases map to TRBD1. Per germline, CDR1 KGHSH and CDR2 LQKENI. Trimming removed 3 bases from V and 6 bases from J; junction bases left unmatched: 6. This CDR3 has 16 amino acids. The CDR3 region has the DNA TGTGCCAGCTCACCGACAGGGGGGCTTCCTAATTCACCCCTCCACTTT. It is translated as CASSPTGGLPNSPLHF. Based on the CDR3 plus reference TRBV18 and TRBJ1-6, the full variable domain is NAGVMQNPRHLVRRRGQEARLRCSPMKGHSHVYWYRQLPEEGLKFMVYLQKENIIDESGMPKERFSAEFPKEGPSILRIQQVVRGDSAAYFCASSPTGGLPNSPLHFGNGTRLTVT.

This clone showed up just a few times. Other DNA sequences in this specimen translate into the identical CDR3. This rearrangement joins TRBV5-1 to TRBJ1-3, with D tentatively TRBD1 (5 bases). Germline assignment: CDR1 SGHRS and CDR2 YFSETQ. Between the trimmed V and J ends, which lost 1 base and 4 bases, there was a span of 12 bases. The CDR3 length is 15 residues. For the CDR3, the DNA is TGCGCCAGCAGCTTGTCGGGGGAGGGAGGAAACACCATATATTTT. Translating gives CASSLSGEGGNTIYF.

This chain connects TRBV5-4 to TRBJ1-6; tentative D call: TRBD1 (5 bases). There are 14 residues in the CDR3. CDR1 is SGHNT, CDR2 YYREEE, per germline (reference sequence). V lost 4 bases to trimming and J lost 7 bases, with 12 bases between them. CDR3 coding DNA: TGTGCCAGCAGCCAAGGACAAAACAATTCACCCCTCCACTTT. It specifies CASSQGQNNSPLHF.

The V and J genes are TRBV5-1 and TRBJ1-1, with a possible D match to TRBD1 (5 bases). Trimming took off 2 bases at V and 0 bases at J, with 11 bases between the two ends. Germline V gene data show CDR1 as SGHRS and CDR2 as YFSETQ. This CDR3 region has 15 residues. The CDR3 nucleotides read TGCGCCAGCAGCTTTGCCACAGGATTGAACACTGAAGCTTTCTTT. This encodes CASSFATGLNTEAFF.

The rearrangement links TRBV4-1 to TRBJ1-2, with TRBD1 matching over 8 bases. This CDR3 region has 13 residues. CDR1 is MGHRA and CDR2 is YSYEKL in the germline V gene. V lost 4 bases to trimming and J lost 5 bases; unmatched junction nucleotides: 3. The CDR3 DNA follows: TGCGCCAGCAGCCCCAGACAGGGGTATGGCTACACCTTC. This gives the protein CASSPRQGYGYTF.

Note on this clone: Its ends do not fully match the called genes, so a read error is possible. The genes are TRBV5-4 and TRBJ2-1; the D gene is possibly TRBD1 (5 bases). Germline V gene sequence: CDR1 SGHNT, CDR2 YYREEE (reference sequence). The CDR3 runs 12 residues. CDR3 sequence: CASSLESRVRIF. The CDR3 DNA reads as TGTGCCAGCAGCTTGGAGTCCAGGGTTAGGATCTTC.

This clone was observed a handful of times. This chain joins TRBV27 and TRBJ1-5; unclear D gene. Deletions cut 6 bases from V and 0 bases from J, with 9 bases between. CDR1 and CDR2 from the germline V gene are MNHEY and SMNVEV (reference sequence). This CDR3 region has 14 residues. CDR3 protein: CASRLTASNQPQHF. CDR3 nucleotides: TGTGCCAGCAGGTTAACAGCTAGCAATCAGCCCCAGCATTTT.

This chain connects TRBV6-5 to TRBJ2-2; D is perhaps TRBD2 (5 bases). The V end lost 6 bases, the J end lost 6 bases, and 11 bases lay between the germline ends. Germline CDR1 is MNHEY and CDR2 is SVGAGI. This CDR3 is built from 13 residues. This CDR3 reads CASRPTSAGELFF. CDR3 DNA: TGTGCCAGCAGACCTACTAGTGCCGGGGAGCTGTTTTTT.

This chain's CDR3 is CASSATSGPAGGQYF. In nucleotides, the CDR3 is TGCGCCAGCAGCGCGACTAGCGGCCCAGCGGGTGGGCAGTATTTT. J is TRBJ2-3 and V is TRBV5-1; TRBD2 agrees at 9 bases. Germline-derived CDR1 and CDR2 are SGHRS and YFSETQ. This CDR3 spans 15 amino acids. Trimming at V came to 4 bases and at J to 11 bases, leaving 14 bases not matched to a gene.

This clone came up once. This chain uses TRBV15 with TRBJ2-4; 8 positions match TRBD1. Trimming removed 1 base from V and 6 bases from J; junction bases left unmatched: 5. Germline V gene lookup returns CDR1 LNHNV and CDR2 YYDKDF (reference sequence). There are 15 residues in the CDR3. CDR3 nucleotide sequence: TGTGCCACCAGCAGAGGCCGGGGGACAGGAAACATTCAGTACTTC. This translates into CATSRGRGTGNIQYF.

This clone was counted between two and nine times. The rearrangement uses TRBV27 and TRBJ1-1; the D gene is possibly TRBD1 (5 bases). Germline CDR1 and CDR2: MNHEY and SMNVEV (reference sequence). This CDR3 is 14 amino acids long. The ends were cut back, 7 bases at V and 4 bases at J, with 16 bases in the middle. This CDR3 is CASMARVFSTEAFF. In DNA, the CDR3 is TGTGCCAGCATGGCCAGGGTCTTTAGCACTGAAGCTTTCTTT.

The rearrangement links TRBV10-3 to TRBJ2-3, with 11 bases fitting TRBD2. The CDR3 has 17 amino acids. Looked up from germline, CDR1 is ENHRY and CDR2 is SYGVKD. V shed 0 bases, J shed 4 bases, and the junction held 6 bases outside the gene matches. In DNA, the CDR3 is TGTGCCATCAGTGAGTCTAGCGGGGGGGCCGGCGCAGATACGCAGTATTTT. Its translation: CAISESSGGAGADTQYF.

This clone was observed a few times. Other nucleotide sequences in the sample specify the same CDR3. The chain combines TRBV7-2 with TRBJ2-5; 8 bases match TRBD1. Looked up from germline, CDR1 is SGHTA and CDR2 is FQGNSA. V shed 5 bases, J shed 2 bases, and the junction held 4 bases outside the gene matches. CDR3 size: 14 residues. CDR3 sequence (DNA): TGTGCCAGCAGCCCAGACAGGGGTCAAGAGACCCAGTACTTC. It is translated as CASSPDRGQETQYF.

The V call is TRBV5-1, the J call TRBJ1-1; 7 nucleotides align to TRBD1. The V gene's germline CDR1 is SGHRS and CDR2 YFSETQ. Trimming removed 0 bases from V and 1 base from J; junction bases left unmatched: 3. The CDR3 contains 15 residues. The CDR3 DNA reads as TGCGCCAGCAGCTTGGGACAGGGCTGGAACACTGAAGCTTTCTTT. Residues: CASSLGQGWNTEAFF.